This record looks at one T cell receptor (beta chain) sequence and its context. The CDR3 covers 15 residues. V lost 6 bases, J lost 5 bases, and 7 bases stayed unmatched. Germline assignment: CDR1 MDHEN and CDR2 SYDVKM. This record belongs to a study of T-cell reconstitution after alpha-beta-depleted transplantation in children. Unique molecular identifiers were used in preparing the TCRbeta library. TCRdb processed the PCR reads anew with MiXCR; each CDR3 protein has one entry. Of some 500,000 distinct CDR3 sequences in the sample, 30% to 35% were seen once. The sample in question was PBMCs from the stem cell graft donor, obtained from the stem cell graft. This chain joins TRBV28 and TRBJ1-5; TRBD1 matches at 10 bases. This receptor was taken from a human donor who donated a stem cell graft to a child with aplastic anemia. In nucleotides, the CDR3 is TGTGCCAGCAGCCCCGGGACAGGGGTTCATCAGCCCCAGCATTTT. As protein: CASSPGTGVHQPQHF. Full variable domain (outside the CDR3, taken from reference TRBV28 and TRBJ1-5): DVKVTQSSRYLVKRTGEKVFLECVQDMDHENMFWYRQDPGLGLRLIYFSYDVKMKEKGDIPEGYSVSREKKERFSLILESASTNQTSMYLCASSPGTGVHQPQHFGDGTRLSIL.